This T cell receptor beta chain derives from a study of shared clonotypes between healthy human individuals. Broader study findings: Larger estimated richness was generally recorded for naive subsets relative to memory subsets.

At a deep level, the assay was run. Assay used: immunoSEQ multiplex PCR; TCRdb lists only in-frame clones, some missing. The sample shows 170,000 or so clones, approximately 60% of them seen only once. A remark on this clone: What it binds is not known.

The ends lost 4 bases at V and 5 bases at J; junction bases unmatched: 8. The CDR3 totals 15 residues. The V gene's germline CDR1 is SGHAT and CDR2 FQNNGV. This clonotype was sampled from a man in his thirties or forties in good health. The sample consisted of memory CD4+ T cells sorted from blood. Subset defined: CD45RA-negative fraction. The gene calls are TRBV11-2 and TRBJ2-7, with 10 nucleotides matching TRBD2. The CDR3, as DNA: TGTGCCAGCAGCTCGACGAGCGGGAGGGGAAACGAGCAGTACTTC. It encodes CASSSTSGRGNEQYF.